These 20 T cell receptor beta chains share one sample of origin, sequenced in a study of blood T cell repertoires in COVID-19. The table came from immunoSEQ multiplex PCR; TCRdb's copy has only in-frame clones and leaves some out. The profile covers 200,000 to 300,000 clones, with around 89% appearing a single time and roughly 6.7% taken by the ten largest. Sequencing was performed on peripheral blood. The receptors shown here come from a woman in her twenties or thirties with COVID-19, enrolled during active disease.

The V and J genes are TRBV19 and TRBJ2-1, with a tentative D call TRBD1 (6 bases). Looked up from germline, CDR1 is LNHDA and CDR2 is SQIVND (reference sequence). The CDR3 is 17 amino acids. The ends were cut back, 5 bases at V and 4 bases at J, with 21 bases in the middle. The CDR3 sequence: CASSYPADRIGYNEQFF. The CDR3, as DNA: TGTGCCAGTAGTTATCCCGCGGACAGAATTGGGTACAATGAGCAGTTCTTC.

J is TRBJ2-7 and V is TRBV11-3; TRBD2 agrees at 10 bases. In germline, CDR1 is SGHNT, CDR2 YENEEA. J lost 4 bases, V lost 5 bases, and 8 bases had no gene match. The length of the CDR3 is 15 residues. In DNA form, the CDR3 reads TGTGCCAGCAGCACTACTAGCGGGGTACCTTACGAGCAGTACGTC. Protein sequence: CASSTTSGVPYEQYV.

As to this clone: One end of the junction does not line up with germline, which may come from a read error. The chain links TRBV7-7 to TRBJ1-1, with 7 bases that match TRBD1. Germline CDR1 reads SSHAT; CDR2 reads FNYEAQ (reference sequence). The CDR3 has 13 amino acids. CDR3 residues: CASSLDRDTEAFF. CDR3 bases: TGTGCTAGCAGCTTAGACAGGGACACTGAAGCTTTCTTT.

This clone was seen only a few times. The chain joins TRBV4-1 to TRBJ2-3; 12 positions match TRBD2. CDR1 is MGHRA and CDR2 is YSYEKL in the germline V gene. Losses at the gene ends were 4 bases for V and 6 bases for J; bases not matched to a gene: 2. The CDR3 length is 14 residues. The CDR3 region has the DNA TGCGCCAGCAGCCCTGGGACTAGCGGGGATACGCAGTATTTT. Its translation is CASSPGTSGDTQYF.

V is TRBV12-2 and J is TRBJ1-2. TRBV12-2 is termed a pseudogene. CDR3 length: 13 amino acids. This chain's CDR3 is CASRLGAVGGYTF. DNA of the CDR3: TGTGCAAGTCGCTTAGGCGCGGTCGGTGGCTACACCTTC.

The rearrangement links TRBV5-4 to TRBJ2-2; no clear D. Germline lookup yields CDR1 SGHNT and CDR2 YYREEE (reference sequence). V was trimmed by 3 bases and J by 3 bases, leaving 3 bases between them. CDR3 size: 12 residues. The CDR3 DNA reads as TGTGCCAGCAGCTCTTACACCGGGGAGCTGTTTTTT. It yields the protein CASSSYTGELFF.

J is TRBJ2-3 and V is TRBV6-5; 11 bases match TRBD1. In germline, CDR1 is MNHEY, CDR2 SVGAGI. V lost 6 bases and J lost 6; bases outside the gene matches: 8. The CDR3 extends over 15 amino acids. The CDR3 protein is CASRSRDRGVDTQYF. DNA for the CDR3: TGTGCCAGCAGAAGCCGGGACAGGGGGGTCGATACGCAGTATTTT.

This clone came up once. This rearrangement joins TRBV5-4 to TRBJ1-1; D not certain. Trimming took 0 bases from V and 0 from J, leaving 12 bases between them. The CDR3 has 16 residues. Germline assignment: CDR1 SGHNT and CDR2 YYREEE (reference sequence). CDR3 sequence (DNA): TGTGCCAGCAGCTTGGCCGCGGCTACCTTGAACACTGAAGCTTTCTTT. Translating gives CASSLAAATLNTEAFF.

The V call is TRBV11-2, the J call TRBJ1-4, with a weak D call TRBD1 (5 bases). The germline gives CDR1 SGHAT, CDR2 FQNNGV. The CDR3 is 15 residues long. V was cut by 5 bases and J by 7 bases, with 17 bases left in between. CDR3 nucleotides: TGTGCCAGCAGCCCTGGGCAGGGCTCGAGTGAAAAACTGTTTTTT. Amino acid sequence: CASSPGQGSSEKLFF.

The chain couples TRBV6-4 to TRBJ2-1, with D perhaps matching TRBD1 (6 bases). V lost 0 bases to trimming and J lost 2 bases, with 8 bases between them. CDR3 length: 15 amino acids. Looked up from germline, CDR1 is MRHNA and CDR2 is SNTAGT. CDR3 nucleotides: TGTGCCAGCAGTGACTCGGGGGACACCTACAATGAGCAGTTCTTC. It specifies CASSDSGDTYNEQFF.

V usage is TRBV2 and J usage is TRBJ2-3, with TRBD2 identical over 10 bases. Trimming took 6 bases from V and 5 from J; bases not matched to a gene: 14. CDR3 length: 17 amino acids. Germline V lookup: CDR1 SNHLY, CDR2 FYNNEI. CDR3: CASSNLQLAGKGDTQYF. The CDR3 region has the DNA TGTGCCAGCAGCAATCTTCAACTAGCGGGAAAGGGAGATACGCAGTATTTT.

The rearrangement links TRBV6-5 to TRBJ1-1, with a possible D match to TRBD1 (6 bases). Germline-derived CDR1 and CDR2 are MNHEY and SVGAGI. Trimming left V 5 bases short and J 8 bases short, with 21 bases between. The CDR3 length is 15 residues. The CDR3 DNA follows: TGTGCCAGCAGTCCGCTAGGGGGGGCGACTCCCGAAGCTTTCTTT. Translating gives CASSPLGGATPEAFF.

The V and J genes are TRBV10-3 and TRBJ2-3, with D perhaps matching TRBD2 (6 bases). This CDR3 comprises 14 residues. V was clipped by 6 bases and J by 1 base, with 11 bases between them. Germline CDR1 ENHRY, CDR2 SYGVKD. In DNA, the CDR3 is TGTGCCATCAGCCCGGGACTCCGCACAGATACGCAGTATTTT. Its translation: CAISPGLRTDTQYF.

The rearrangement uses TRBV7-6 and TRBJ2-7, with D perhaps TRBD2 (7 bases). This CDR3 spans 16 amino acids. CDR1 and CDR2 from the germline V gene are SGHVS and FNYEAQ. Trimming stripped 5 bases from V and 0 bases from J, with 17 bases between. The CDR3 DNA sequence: TGTGCCAGCAGCGGATGGGACTACAGGGACTCCTACGAGCAGTACTTC. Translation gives CASSGWDYRDSYEQYF.

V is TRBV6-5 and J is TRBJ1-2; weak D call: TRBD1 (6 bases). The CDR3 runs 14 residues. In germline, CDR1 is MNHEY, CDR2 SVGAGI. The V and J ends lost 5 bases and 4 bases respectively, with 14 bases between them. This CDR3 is CASSPPRQAYGYTF. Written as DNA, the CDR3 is TGTGCCAGCAGTCCCCCCCGACAGGCCTATGGCTACACCTTC.

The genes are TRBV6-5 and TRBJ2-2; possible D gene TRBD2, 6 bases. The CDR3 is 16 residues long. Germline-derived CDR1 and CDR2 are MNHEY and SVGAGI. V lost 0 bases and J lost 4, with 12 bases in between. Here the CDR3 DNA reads TGTGCCAGCAGTTACTCCCCCGGGGGAGCCACCGGGGAGCTGTTTTTT. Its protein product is CASSYSPGGATGELFF.

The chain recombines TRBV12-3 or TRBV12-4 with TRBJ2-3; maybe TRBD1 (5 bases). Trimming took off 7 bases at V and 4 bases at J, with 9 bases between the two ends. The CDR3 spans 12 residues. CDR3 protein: CASKGLSDTQYF. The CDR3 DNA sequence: TGTGCCAGCAAGGGGTTGTCAGATACGCAGTATTTT.

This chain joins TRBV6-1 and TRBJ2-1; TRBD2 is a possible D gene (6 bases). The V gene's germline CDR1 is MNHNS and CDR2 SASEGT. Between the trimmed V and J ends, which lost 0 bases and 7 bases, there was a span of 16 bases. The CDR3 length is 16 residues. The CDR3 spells CASSEALKGRRNEQFF. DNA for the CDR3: TGTGCCAGCAGTGAAGCGCTGAAGGGGAGGAGGAATGAGCAGTTCTTC.

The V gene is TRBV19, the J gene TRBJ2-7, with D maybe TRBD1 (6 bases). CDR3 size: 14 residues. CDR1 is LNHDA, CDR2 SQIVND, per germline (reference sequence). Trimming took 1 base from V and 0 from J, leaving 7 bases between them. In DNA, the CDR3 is TGTGCCAGTAGTATAGTGACAGGCTCCTACGAGCAGTACTTC. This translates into CASSIVTGSYEQYF.

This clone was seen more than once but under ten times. CDR3 sequence (DNA): TGTGCCAGCAGCCAAGAAGGGGGAACGGGCTACACCTTC. Translating it yields CASSQEGGTGYTF. V and J are TRBV3-1 (or the pseudogene TRBV3-2) and TRBJ1-2, with D maybe TRBD1 (6 bases). Germline CDR1 reads LGHDT; CDR2 reads YNNKEL (reference sequence). CDR3 length equals 13 residues. With 0 bases removed from V and 8 bases from J, the gap between germline ends came to 10 bases.